This T cell receptor beta chain was found in a study of blood T cell repertoires in COVID-19. Data came from immunoSEQ multiplex PCR; TCRdb stores just in-frame clones and leaves some out. The table includes about 310,000 clones, roughly 90% detected once. Unmatched junction bases numbered 14, after V lost 1 base and J lost 3 bases. The germline CDR1 and CDR2 sequences are SGHRS and YFSETQ. CDR3 length equals 18 residues. This chain connects TRBV5-1 to TRBJ1-2, with 8 bases that match TRBD1. This receptor was obtained from a woman aged 40 to 50 with COVID-19, enrolled during active disease. Sequenced sample: peripheral blood. The CDR3: CASSLSPTPGQAYYGYTF. CDR3 sequence (DNA): TGCGCCAGCAGCTTGTCCCCTACCCCGGGACAGGCCTACTATGGCTACACCTTC.